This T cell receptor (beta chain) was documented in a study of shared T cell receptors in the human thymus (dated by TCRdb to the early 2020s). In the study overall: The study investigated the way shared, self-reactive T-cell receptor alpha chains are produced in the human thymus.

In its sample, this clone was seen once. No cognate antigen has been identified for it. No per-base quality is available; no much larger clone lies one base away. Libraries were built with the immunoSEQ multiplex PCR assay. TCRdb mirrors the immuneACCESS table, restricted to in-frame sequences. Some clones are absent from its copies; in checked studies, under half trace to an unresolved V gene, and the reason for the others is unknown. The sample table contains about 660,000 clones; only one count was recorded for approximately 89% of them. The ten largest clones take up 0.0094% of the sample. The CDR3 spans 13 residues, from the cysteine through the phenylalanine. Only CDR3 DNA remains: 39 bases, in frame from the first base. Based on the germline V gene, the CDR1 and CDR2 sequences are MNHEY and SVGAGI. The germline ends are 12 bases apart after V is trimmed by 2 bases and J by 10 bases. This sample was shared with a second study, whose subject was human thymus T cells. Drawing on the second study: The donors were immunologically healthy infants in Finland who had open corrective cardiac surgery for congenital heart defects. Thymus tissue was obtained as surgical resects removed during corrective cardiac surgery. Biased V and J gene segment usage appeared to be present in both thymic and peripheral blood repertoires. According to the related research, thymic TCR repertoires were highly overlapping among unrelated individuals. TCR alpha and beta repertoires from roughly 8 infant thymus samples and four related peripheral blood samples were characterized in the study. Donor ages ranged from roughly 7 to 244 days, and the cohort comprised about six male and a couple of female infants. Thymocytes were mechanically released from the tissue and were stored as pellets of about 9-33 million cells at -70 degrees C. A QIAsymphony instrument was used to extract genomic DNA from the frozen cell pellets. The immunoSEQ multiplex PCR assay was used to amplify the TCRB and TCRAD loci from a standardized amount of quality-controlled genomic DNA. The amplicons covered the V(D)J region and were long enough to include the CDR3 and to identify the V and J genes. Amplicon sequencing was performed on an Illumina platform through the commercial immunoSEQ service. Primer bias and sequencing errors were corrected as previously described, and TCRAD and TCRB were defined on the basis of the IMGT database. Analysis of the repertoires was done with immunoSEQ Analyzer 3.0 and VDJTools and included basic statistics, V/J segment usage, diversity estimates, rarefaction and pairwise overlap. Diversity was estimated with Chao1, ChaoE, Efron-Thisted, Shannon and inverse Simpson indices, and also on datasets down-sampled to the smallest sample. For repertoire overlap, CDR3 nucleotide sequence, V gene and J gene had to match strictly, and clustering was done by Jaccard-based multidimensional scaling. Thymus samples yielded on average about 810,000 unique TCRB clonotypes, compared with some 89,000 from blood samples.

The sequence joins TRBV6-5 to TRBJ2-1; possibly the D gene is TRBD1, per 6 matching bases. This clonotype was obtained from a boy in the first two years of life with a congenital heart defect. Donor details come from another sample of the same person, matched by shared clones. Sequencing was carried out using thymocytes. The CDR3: CASSYDRRTEQFF. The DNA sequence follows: TGTGCCAGCAGTTACGACAGGCGTACGGAGCAGTTCTTC.